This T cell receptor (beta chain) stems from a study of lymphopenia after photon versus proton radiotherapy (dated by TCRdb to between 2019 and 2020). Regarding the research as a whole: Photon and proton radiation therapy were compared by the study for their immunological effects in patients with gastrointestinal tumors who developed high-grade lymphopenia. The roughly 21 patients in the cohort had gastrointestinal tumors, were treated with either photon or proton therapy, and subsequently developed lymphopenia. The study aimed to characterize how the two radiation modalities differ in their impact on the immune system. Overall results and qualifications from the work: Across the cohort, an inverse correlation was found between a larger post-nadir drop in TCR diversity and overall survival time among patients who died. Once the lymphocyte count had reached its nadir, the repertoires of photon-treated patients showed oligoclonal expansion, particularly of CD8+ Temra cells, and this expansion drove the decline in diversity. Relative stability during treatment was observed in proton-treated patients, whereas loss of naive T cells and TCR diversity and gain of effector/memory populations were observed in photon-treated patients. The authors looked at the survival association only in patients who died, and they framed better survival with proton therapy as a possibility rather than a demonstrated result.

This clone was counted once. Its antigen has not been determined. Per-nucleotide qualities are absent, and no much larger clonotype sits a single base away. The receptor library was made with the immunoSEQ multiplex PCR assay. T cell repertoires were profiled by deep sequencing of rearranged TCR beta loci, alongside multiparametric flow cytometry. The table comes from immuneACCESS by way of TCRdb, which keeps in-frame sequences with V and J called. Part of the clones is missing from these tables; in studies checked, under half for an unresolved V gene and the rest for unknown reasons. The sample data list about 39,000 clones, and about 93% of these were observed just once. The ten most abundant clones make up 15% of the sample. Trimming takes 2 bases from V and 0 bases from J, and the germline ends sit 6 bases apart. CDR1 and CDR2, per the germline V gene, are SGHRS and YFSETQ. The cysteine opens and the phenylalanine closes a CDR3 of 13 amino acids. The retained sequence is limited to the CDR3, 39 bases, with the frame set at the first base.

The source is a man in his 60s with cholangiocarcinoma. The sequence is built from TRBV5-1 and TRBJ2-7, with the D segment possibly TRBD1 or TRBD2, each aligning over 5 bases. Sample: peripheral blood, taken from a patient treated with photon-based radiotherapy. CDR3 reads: CASSFGGSYEQYF. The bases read TGCGCCAGCAGCTTTGGGGGCTCCTACGAGCAGTACTTC.